This TCR beta chain was identified during a study of tumor-infiltrating lymphocytes in localized non-small cell lung cancer. This table comes from immunoSEQ multiplex PCR, and its TCRdb copy is limited to in-frame clones, with some not included. The sample gives 13,000 or so clones, 60% to 85% of which show up once; around 4.3% is in the top ten. CDR1 and CDR2 (germline): KGHSH, LQKENI. The CDR3 extends over 15 amino acids. Trimming took off 2 bases at V and 1 base at J, with 8 bases between the two ends. Sequencing used lung tumor tissue. This TCR was recovered from a human donor with non-small cell lung cancer. The rearrangement uses TRBV18 and TRBJ2-2; D is unresolved. The CDR3 sequence is CASSPRARNTGELFF. The CDR3 bases are TGTGCCAGCTCACCAAGGGCTAGGAACACCGGGGAGCTGTTTTTT.